This T cell receptor beta chain was sequenced during a study of blood T cell repertoires in COVID-19. Study in general: Sites across the United States, Italy and Spain contributed samples from acute and convalescent COVID-19. In each case, the material was cDNA or gDNA derived from T cells, B-cell-depleted T cells, or PBMCs.

Under the authors' procedure: Amplification with reference gene primers provided the estimates of nucleated cell counts. Profiled with immunoSEQ multiplex PCR; TCRdb holds only in-frame clones, not every one. V and J calls and clone size are copied from that table; D and trimming were computed from the DNA. The table records about 160,000 clones, 70% to 90% of them present only once. This clone was counted a few times. Germline values: CDR1 ENHRY, CDR2 SYGVKD. The CDR3 runs 13 residues. The V end lost 0 bases, the J end lost 3 bases, and 3 bases lay between the germline ends. This TCR was sampled from a man aged 40-55 years with acute or convalescent COVID-19. The specimen sequenced was peripheral blood. The rearrangement uses TRBV10-3 and TRBJ1-3; D not resolved. In DNA, the CDR3 is TGTGCCATCAGTGAGTCGAGTGGAAACACCATATATTTT. Translated: CAISESSGNTIYF.